This T cell receptor (beta chain) was captured in a study of OX40 agonist ivuxolimab in advanced cancers. Study summary: Those enrolled were around 87% male, with a mean age of 60 years and ages from roughly 20 to 90. Overall study findings and caveats: The authors also found low normalized T-cell clonal expansion in some nonresponders. CD4+ and CD8+ blood T cells expanded clonally by week 6 at 0.1 to 3.0 mg/kg.

Regarding this clone: Its specificity is not known.

The protocol was immunoSEQ multiplex PCR, while the TCRdb copy is restricted to in-frame clones and leaves out a portion. The table lists roughly 75,000 clones, roughly nine tenths of them singletons. This CDR3 has 13 amino acids. The V end was cut by 0 bases, the J end by 8 bases, with 8 bases between. Germline CDR1 reads SGHNT; CDR2 reads YENEEA. This receptor was identified in an adult with an advanced solid tumor such as melanoma, head and neck, liver or kidney cancer. This chain connects TRBV11-3 to TRBJ2-1; D remains unclear. Material: CD4+ or CD8+ T cells sorted from blood, obtained in a trial of the OX40 agonist ivuxolimab. The CDR3 is CASSLESSDEQFF. The CDR3 region has the DNA TGTGCCAGCAGCTTAGAATCCTCGGATGAGCAGTTCTTC.